This note documents a single T cell receptor beta chain sequence. Clones were sequenced by immunoSEQ multiplex PCR, and TCRdb holds only the in-frame ones, with some missing. The repertoire includes fewer than 130,000 clones, about 89% of them detected once, and roughly 17% sits in the top ten. This sample is drawn from a study of identifying expanded T cells in peripheral blood. The CDR3 sequence is 14 residues long. Germline V gene lookup returns CDR1 SGHNT and CDR2 YENEEA. Trimming removed 1 base at V and 5 bases at J, with 11 bases between. The V and J genes are TRBV11-3 and TRBJ2-5, with TRBD2 as a possible D gene (5 bases). Sequencing was performed on blood. This clonotype was obtained from a person between 18 and 75 years old in good health. The CDR3 loop reads CASSLGGDSETQYF. CDR3 nucleotides: TGTGCCAGCAGCTTAGGGGGAGATTCGGAGACCCAGTACTTC. The complete variable domain, with remaining parts taken from reference TRBV11-3 and TRBJ2-5, reads EAGVVQSPRYKIIEKKQPVAFWCNPISGHNTLYWYLQNLGQGPELLIRYENEEAVDDSQLPKDRFSAERLKGVDSTLKIQPAELGDSAVYLCASSLGGDSETQYFGPGTRLLVL.